This T cell receptor (beta chain) was profiled in a study of blood T cell repertoires in COVID-19. Study context: Acute-phase and convalescent COVID-19 samples originated in the United States, Italy and Spain.

The table lists this clone with a count of one. The method was immunoSEQ multiplex PCR; TCRdb's version includes in-frame clones alone and lacks a portion of them. Of under 350,000 clones listed, over 75% were seen once; the top ten hold 10% to 15%. The CDR3 totals 18 residues. Germline CDR1 SGHVS, CDR2 FNYEAQ. With V trimmed by 3 bases and J by 1 base, 9 bases remained unmatched. The sample taken for sequencing was peripheral blood. The clonotype originates from a human donor in a cohort sampled during active COVID-19. The V gene is TRBV7-6, the J gene TRBJ2-6; 7 bases align to TRBD1. CDR3 region: CASSFRQGGGSGANVLTF. In DNA form, the CDR3 reads TGTGCCAGCAGCTTCAGACAGGGCGGAGGTTCTGGGGCCAACGTCCTGACTTTC.